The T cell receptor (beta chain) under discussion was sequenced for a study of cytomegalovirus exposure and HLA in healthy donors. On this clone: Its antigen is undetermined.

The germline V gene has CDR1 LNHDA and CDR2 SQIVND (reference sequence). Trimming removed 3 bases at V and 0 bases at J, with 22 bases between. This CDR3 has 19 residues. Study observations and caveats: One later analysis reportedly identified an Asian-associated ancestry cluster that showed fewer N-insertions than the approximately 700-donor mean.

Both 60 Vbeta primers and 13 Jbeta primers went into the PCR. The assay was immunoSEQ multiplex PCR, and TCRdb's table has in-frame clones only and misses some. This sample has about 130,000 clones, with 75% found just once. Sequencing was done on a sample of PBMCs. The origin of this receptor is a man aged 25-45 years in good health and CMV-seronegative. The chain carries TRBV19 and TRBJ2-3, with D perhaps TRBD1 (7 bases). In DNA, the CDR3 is TGTGCCAGTAGTATTTCAGGGGGGTTTTCGGGACTGAGCACAGATACGCAGTATTTT. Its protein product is CASSISGGFSGLSTDTQYF. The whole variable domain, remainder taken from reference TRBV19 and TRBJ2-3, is DGGITQSPKYLFRKEGQNVTLSCEQNLNHDAMYWYRQDPGQGLRLIYYSQIVNDFQKGDIAEGYSVSREKKESFPLTVTSAQKNPTAFYLCASSISGGFSGLSTDTQYFGPGTRLTVL.